This TCR beta chain was profiled in a study of regulatory and conventional T cells in RAG deficiency. The CDR3 length is 14 residues. The germline V and J ends were trimmed by 3 bases and 0 bases, with 3 bases remaining between them. The V gene's germline CDR1 is WNHNN and CDR2 SYGVQD (reference sequence). The sorted conventional CD4+ T cells were CD25-low and CD127-high, with genomic DNA sequenced. Clones were sequenced by immunoSEQ multiplex PCR, and TCRdb holds only the in-frame ones, with some missing. In the table there are 20,000 to 25,000 clones, around 95% of which are singletons. Separately, the same data were catalogued under a study of regulatory T cells. This second study says: The PCR used 52 TRBV and 13 TRBJ primers.

Sequencing was carried out using CD25- CD4+ T cells sorted from blood. The receptor was isolated from a human donor in good health. This sequence joins TRBV10-1 and TRBJ2-6; D remains ambiguous. In DNA, the CDR3 is TGCGCCAGCAGTGACGGCTCTGGGGCCAACGTCCTGACTTTC. Its protein product is CASSDGSGANVLTF.